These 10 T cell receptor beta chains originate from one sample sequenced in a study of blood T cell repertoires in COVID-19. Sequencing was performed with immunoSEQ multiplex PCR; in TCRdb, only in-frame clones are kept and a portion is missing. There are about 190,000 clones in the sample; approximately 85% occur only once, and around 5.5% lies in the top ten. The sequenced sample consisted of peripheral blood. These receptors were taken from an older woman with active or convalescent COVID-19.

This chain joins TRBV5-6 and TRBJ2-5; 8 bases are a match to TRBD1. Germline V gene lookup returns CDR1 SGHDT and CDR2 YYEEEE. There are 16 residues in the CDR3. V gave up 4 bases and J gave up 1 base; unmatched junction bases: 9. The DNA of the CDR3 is TGTGCCAGCAGCACGGGCGGACAGGGCCTCCAAGAGACCCAGTACTTC. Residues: CASSTGGQGLQETQYF. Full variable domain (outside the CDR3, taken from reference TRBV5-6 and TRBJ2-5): DAGVTQSPTHLIKTRGQQVTLRCSPKSGHDTVSWYQQALGQGPQFIFQYYEEEERQRGNFPDRFSGHQFPNYSSELNVNALLLGDSALYLCASSTGGQGLQETQYFGPGTRLLVL.

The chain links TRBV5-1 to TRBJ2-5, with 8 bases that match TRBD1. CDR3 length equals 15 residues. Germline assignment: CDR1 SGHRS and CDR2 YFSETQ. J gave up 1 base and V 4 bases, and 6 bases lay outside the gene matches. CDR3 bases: TGCGCCAGCAGCCTAGGGACAGGAGTCCAAGAGACCCAGTACTTC. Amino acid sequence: CASSLGTGVQETQYF.

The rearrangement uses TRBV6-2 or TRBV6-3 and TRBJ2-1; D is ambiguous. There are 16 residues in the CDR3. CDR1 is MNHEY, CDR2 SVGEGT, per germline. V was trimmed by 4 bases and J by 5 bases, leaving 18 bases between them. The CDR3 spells CASSFHSGQVDNEQFF. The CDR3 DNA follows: TGTGCCAGCAGTTTTCACTCAGGCCAGGTAGACAATGAGCAGTTCTTC.

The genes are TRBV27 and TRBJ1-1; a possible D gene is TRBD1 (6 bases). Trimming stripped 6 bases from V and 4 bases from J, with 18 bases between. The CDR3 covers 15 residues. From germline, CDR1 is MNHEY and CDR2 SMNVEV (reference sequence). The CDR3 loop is CASSSGVQGFTEAFF. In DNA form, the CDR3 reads TGTGCCAGCAGCTCAGGGGTCCAGGGGTTCACTGAAGCTTTCTTT.

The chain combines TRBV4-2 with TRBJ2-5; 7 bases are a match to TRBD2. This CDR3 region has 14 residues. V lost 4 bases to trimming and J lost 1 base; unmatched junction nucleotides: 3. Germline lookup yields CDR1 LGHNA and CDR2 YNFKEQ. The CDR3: CASSPWTSQETQYF. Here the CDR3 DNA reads TGTGCCAGCAGCCCATGGACTAGCCAAGAGACCCAGTACTTC.

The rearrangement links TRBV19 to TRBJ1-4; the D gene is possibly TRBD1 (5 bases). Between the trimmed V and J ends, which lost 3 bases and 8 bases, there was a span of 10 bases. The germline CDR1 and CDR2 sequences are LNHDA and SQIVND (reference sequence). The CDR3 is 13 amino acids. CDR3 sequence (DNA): TGTGCCAGTAGTATCAGGGTTTGGGAAAAACTGTTTTTT. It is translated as CASSIRVWEKLFF.

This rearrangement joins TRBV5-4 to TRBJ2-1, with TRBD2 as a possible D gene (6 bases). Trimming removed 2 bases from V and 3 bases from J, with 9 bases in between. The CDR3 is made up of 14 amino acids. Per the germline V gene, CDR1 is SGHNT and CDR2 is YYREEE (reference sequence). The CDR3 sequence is CASSFRGIYNEQFF. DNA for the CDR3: TGTGCCAGCAGCTTCCGCGGGATCTACAATGAGCAGTTCTTC. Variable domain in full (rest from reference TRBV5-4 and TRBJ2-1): ETGVTQSPTHLIKTRGQQVTLRCSSQSGHNTVSWYQQALGQGPQFIFQYYREEENGRGNFPPRFSGLQFPNYSSELNVNALELDDSALYLCASSFRGIYNEQFFGPGTRLTVL.

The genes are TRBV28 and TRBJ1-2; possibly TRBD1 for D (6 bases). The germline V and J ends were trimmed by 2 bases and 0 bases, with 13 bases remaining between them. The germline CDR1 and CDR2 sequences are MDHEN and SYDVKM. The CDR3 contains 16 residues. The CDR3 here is CASSLIYRAANYGYTF. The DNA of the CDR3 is TGTGCCAGCAGTTTAATCTACAGGGCAGCTAACTATGGCTACACCTTC.

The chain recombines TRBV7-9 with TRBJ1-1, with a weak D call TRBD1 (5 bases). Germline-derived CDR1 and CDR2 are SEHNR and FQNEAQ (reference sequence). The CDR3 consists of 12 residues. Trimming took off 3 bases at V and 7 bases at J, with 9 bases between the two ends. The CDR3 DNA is TGTGCCAGCAGCTTCGGGGGAAATGAAGCTTTCTTT. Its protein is CASSFGGNEAFF.

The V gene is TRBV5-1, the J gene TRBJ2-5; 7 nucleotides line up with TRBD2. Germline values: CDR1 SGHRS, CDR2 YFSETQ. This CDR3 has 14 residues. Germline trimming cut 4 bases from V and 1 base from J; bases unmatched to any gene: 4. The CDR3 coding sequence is TGCGCCAGCAGCCCCGGGGGGACCCAAGAGACCCAGTACTTC. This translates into CASSPGGTQETQYF.